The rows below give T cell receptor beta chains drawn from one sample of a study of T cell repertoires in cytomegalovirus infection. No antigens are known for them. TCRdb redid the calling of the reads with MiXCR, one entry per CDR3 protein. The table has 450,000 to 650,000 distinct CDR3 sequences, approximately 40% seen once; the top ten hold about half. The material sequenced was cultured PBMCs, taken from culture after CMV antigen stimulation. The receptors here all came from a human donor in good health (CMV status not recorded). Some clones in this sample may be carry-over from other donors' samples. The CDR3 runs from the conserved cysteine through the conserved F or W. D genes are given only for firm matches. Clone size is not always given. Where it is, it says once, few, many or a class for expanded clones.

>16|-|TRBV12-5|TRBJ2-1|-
CASGTRTGLTIDEQFF
TGTGCTAGTGGTACTCGTACCGGACTTACAATAGATGAGCAGTTCTTC
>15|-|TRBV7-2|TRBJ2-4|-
CASSLSRAGLYIQYF
TGTGCCAGCAGCCTCAGCAGGGCGGGGTTGTACATTCAGTACTTC
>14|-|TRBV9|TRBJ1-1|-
CASSWGDINTEAFF
TGTGCCAGCAGCTGGGGGGATATAAACACTGAAGCTTTCTTT
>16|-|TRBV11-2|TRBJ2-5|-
CASSLRPGLDQETQYF
TGTGCCAGCAGCTTACGGCCGGGGCTCGACCAAGAGACCCAGTACTTC
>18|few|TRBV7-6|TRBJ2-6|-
CASSLEVGWRAGANVLTF
TGTGCCAGCAGCTTAGAAGTCGGGTGGAGGGCCGGGGCCAACGTCCTGACTTTC
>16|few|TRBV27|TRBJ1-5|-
CASSSLRDFGVQPQHF
TGTGCCAGCAGTAGCCTTCGCGATTTCGGGGTGCAGCCCCAGCATTTT
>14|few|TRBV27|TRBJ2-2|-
CASSIGLNTGELFF
TGTGCCAGCAGTATAGGACTAAACACCGGGGAGCTGTTTTTT
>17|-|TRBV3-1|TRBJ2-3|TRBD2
CASSLGPLGGGQDTQYF
TGTGCCAGCAGCCTCGGCCCCCTCGGGGGGGGCCAGGATACGCAGTATTTT
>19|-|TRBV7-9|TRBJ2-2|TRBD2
CASSLGELAGAVDTGELFF
TGTGCCAGCAGCTTAGGCGAGCTAGCGGGAGCGGTAGACACCGGGGAGCTGTTTTTT
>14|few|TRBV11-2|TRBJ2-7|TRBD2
CASSTGLAGVEQYF
TGTGCCAGCAGCACAGGACTAGCGGGAGTCGAGCAGTACTTC
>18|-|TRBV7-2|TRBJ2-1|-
CASSPRWGRTSSYNEQFF
TGTGCCAGCAGCCCACGGTGGGGGCGGACGAGCTCCTACAATGAGCAGTTCTTC
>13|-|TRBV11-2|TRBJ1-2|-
CASSLTVDYGYTF
TGTGCCAGCAGCCTCACGGTCGACTATGGCTACACCTTC
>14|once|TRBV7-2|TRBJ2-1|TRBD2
CASRAGTSYDEQFF
TGTGCCAGCAGGGCCGGGACTAGCTATGATGAGCAGTTCTTC
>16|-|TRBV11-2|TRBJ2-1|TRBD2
CASTRPGTSPYNEQFF
TGTGCCAGCACCCGCCCCGGGACTAGCCCTTACAATGAGCAGTTCTTC
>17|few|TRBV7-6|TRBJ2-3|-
CASRRQGEVRGTDTQYF
TGTGCCAGCCGGCGGCAGGGGGAGGTCCGGGGCACAGATACGCAGTATTTT
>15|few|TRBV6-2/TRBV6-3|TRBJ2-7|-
CASSTGLYGSYEQYF
TGTGCCAGCAGTACAGGACTCTACGGCTCCTACGAGCAGTACTTC
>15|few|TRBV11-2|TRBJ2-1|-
CASTRPGFDTTKQFF
TGTGCCAGCACCCGACCCGGGTTCGATACGACGAAGCAGTTCTTC
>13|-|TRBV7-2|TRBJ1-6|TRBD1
CASSRDRVEPLHF
TGTGCCAGCAGCCGGGACAGGGTCGAACCCCTCCACTTT
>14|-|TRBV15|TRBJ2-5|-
CATSGKFPQETQYF
TGTGCCACCAGCGGGAAATTTCCCCAAGAGACCCAGTACTTC
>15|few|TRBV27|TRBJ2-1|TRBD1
CASSSPGQGRDEQFF
TGTGCCAGCAGTTCCCCGGGACAGGGGAGGGATGAGCAGTTCTTC
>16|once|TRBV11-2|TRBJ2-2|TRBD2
CASGPRDYSNTGELFF
TGTGCCAGCGGACCACGGGACTACTCCAACACCGGGGAGCTGTTTTTT
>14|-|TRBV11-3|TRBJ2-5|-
CASSLAVGGETQYF
TGTGCCAGCAGCTTAGCAGTCGGAGGGGAGACCCAGTACTTC
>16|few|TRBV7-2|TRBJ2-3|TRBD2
CASSIRLAGGSDTQYF
TGTGCCAGCAGCATCCGACTAGCGGGAGGGTCTGATACGCAGTATTTT
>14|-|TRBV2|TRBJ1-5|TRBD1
CASSSTGGDQPQHF
TGTGCCAGCAGTTCCACAGGGGGCGATCAGCCCCAGCATTTT
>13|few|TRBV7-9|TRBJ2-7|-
CASSDTGSYEQYF
TGTGCCAGCAGCGACACTGGATCCTACGAGCAGTACTTC
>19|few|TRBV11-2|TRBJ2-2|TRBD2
CASSFPTSGRPKNTGELFF
TGTGCCAGCAGCTTTCCGACTAGCGGGAGGCCCAAGAACACCGGGGAGCTGTTTTTT
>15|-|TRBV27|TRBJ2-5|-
CASSFTGGGGETQYF
TGTGCCAGCAGTTTCACAGGGGGGGGCGGAGAGACCCAGTACTTC
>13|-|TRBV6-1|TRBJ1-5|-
CASSEIRGQPQHF
TGTGCCAGCAGTGAAATTCGGGGTCAGCCCCAGCATTTT
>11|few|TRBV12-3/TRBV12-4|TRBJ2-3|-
CASGLGDTQYF
TGTGCCAGCGGCCTGGGTGATACGCAGTATTTT
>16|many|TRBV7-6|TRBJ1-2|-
CASSSFTGRTNYGYTF
TGTGCCAGCAGCTCCTTCACAGGGAGAACTAACTATGGCTACACCTTC
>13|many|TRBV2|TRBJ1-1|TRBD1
CASSGQGNTEAFF
TGTGCCAGCAGTGGACAGGGGAACACTGAAGCTTTCTTT
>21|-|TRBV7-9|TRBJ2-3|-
CASSLRPGARGSGSSTDTQYF
TGTGCCAGCAGCTTACGACCCGGGGCGCGGGGCTCCGGATCTAGCACAGATACGCAGTATTTT
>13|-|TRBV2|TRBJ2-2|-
CASSALGLRELFF
TGTGCCAGCAGCGCTCTCGGGCTCCGGGAGCTGTTTTTT
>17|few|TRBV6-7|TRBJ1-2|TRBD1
CASSCTLGTVSNYGYTF
TGTGCCAGCAGTTGTACACTCGGGACAGTTTCTAACTATGGCTACACCTTC
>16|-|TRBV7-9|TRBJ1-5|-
CASSSRDSQMYQPQHF
TGTGCCAGCAGCTCAAGAGACAGCCAAATGTATCAGCCCCAGCATTTT
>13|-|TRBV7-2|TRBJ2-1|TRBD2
CASSLVAGGRQFF
TGTGCCAGCAGCTTAGTGGCGGGGGGTCGGCAGTTCTTC
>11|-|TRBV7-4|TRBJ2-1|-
CASTPSDEQFF
TGTGCCAGCACCCCTTCCGATGAGCAGTTCTTC
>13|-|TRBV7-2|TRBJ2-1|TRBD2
CASSLTTSGVLIF
TGTGCCAGCAGCTTAACGACTAGCGGGGTTCTGATCTTC
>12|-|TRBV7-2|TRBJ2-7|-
CASSLWENEQYF
TGTGCCAGCAGCTTGTGGGAAAACGAGCAGTACTTC
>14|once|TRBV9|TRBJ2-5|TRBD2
CASSEPGLAGTQYF
TGTGCCAGCAGCGAGCCCGGACTAGCGGGGACCCAGTACTTC
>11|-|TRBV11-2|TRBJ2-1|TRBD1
CASSHGTGGFF
TGTGCCAGCAGCCACGGGACAGGGGGTTTCTTC
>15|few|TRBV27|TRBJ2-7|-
CASSLFGSGTYEQYF
TGTGCCAGCAGTTTATTTGGGTCCGGAACCTACGAGCAGTACTTC
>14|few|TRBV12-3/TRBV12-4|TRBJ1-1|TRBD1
CASRRDSMNTEAFF
TGTGCCAGCAGACGGGACAGTATGAACACTGAAGCTTTCTTT
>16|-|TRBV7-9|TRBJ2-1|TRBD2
CASSLSFGLAGNEQFF
TGTGCCAGCAGCTTAAGCTTCGGACTAGCTGGCAATGAGCAGTTCTTC
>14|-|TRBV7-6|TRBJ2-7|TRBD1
CASSGQTNSYEQYF
TGTGCCAGCTCGGGACAGACTAACTCCTACGAGCAGTACTTC
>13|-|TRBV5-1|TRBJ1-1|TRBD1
CASSYQGDTEAFF
TGCGCCAGCAGCTATCAGGGGGACACTGAAGCTTTCTTT
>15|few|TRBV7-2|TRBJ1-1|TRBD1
CASSLWTGLNTEAFF
TGTGCCAGCAGCCTATGGACAGGGTTGAACACTGAAGCTTTCTTT
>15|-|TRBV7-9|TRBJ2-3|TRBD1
CASSPTGTATDTQYF
TGTGCCAGCAGCCCAACCGGGACAGCCACAGATACGCAGTATTTT